This is a list of T cell receptor beta chains from one sample in a study of T cells in Graves' hyperthyroidism and ophthalmopathy. Using its own MiXCR run on the multiplex PCR reads, TCRdb lists one record per CDR3 protein. Counted here are under 350,000 distinct CDR3 sequences, about 20% occurring once; the ten biggest clones make up approximately 49%. Sequencing used blood. These TCRs come from a woman between 45 and 65 years old with Graves' hyperthyroidism. Both conserved end residues are part of each CDR3. Fields, in order: J gene, D gene, V gene, clone size, CDR3 DNA, CDR3 protein. A D gene is named only where the DNA matches it firmly. The size field is filled for only some rows; it gives once, few, many or a size class.

j_gene: TRBJ1-6; d_gene: TRBD1; v_gene: TRBV2; abundance: many; CDR3nt: TGTGCCAGCAGGCTCACAGGGGTCTCACCCCTCCACTTT; CDR3aa: CASRLTGVSPLHF
j_gene: TRBJ2-1; d_gene: -; v_gene: TRBV3-1; abundance: many; CDR3nt: TGTGCCAGCAGCCCCGGCGGCCTCGGTAATGAGCAGTTCTTC; CDR3aa: CASSPGGLGNEQFF
j_gene: TRBJ2-7; d_gene: -; v_gene: TRBV2; abundance: -; CDR3nt: TGTGCCAGCAGTACTGATCAGAACGTGCAGTACTTC; CDR3aa: CASSTDQNVQYF
j_gene: TRBJ1-4; d_gene: TRBD1; v_gene: TRBV3-1; abundance: few; CDR3nt: TGTGCCAGCAGCTTCGACAGGGTGGCTGAAAAACTGTTTTTT; CDR3aa: CASSFDRVAEKLFF
j_gene: TRBJ1-1; d_gene: -; v_gene: TRBV27; abundance: many; CDR3nt: TGTGCCAGCAGTTTATTTAGTCGAGGGAACACTGAAGCTTTCTTT; CDR3aa: CASSLFSRGNTEAFF
j_gene: TRBJ1-1; d_gene: TRBD1; v_gene: TRBV4-1; abundance: few; CDR3nt: TGCGCCAGCAGCCCCTCCGGGACAGGGTGGAACACTGAAGCTTTCTTT; CDR3aa: CASSPSGTGWNTEAFF
j_gene: TRBJ2-7; d_gene: -; v_gene: TRBV12-3/TRBV12-4; abundance: many; CDR3nt: TGTGCCAGCAGTTATATAATTAGCGGTACCTACGAGCAGTACTTC; CDR3aa: CASSYIISGTYEQYF
j_gene: TRBJ2-5; d_gene: TRBD2; v_gene: TRBV3-1; abundance: -; CDR3nt: TGTGCCAGCAGCCAAGGAGTACTAGCGGTCCAAGAGACCCAGTACTTC; CDR3aa: CASSQGVLAVQETQYF
j_gene: TRBJ1-5; d_gene: -; v_gene: TRBV12-3/TRBV12-4; abundance: many; CDR3nt: TGTGCCAGCACCACAGGCGGGGCCAATCAGCCCCAGCATTTT; CDR3aa: CASTTGGANQPQHF
j_gene: TRBJ1-1; d_gene: TRBD1; v_gene: TRBV7-8; abundance: few; CDR3nt: TGTGCCAGCAGCGCAGACAGGGGGCGGACTGAAGCTTTCTTT; CDR3aa: CASSADRGRTEAFF
j_gene: TRBJ2-5; d_gene: -; v_gene: TRBV27; abundance: once; CDR3nt: TGTGCCAGCAGTTTATATTCGGGACAAGGGGGCCAAGAGACCCAGTACTTC; CDR3aa: CASSLYSGQGGQETQYF
j_gene: TRBJ2-1; d_gene: TRBD1; v_gene: TRBV25-1; abundance: many; CDR3nt: TGTGCCAGCAGCGAGGACAGGAGAGGGGACAATGAGCAGTTCTTC; CDR3aa: CASSEDRRGDNEQFF
j_gene: TRBJ2-3; d_gene: -; v_gene: TRBV7-2; abundance: many; CDR3nt: TGTGCCAGCAGTCTAGTCCTCTCCGGTACGCAGTATTTT; CDR3aa: CASSLVLSGTQYF
j_gene: TRBJ1-2; d_gene: TRBD1; v_gene: TRBV12-3/TRBV12-4; abundance: -; CDR3nt: TGTGCCAGCAGACCCCCAGGGGGCGAGGGTGGCTACACCTTC; CDR3aa: CASRPPGGEGGYTF
j_gene: TRBJ1-2; d_gene: -; v_gene: TRBV20-1; abundance: -; CDR3nt: TGCAGTGCTACAGAGACCCCCTATGGCTACACCTTC; CDR3aa: CSATETPYGYTF
j_gene: TRBJ1-5; d_gene: -; v_gene: TRBV20-1; abundance: -; CDR3nt: TGCAGTGCTAGAACCGGGAGCGGGCAGCCCCAGCATTTT; CDR3aa: CSARTGSGQPQHF
j_gene: TRBJ2-1; d_gene: TRBD2; v_gene: TRBV3-1; abundance: many; CDR3nt: TGTGCCAGCAGCCAAGTTGCTAGCGGGGTAAACAATGAGCAGTTCTTC; CDR3aa: CASSQVASGVNNEQFF
j_gene: TRBJ1-5; d_gene: -; v_gene: TRBV12-3/TRBV12-4; abundance: many; CDR3nt: TGTGCCAGCAGTTCGTACGGCACCCAGCATTTT; CDR3aa: CASSSYGTQHF
j_gene: TRBJ1-6; d_gene: -; v_gene: TRBV2; abundance: many; CDR3nt: TGTGCCAGCAGAAACCGGGACGGCTATAATTCACCCCTCCACTTT; CDR3aa: CASRNRDGYNSPLHF
j_gene: TRBJ2-7; d_gene: -; v_gene: TRBV5-5; abundance: few; CDR3nt: TGTGCCAGCAGCTTGAAGGGTGCGGACAACTACGAGCAGTACTTC; CDR3aa: CASSLKGADNYEQYF
j_gene: TRBJ2-1; d_gene: -; v_gene: TRBV3-1; abundance: many; CDR3nt: TGTGCCAGCAGCCCGCCGGGAATACCATACAATGAGCAGTTCTTC; CDR3aa: CASSPPGIPYNEQFF
j_gene: TRBJ1-1; d_gene: -; v_gene: TRBV12-3/TRBV12-4; abundance: few; CDR3nt: TGTGCCAGCAGCGAATACCCGGCCCTGAACACTGAAGCTTTCTTT; CDR3aa: CASSEYPALNTEAFF
j_gene: TRBJ2-3; d_gene: -; v_gene: TRBV20-1; abundance: few; CDR3nt: TGCAGTCTTTTGCAGGCGGGGTCCACAGATACGCAGTATTTT; CDR3aa: CSLLQAGSTDTQYF
j_gene: TRBJ1-3; d_gene: -; v_gene: TRBV18; abundance: many; CDR3nt: TGTGCCAGCTCACCACAGGAGTCTCGCTCTGGAAACACCATATATTTT; CDR3aa: CASSPQESRSGNTIYF
j_gene: TRBJ2-1; d_gene: -; v_gene: TRBV15; abundance: -; CDR3nt: TGTGCCACCAGTCAGGCATGGGATGAGCAGTTCTTC; CDR3aa: CATSQAWDEQFF
j_gene: TRBJ1-5; d_gene: -; v_gene: TRBV4-1; abundance: -; CDR3nt: TGCGCCAGCACCCCGGGTACCTATAGCAATCAGCCCCAGCATTTT; CDR3aa: CASTPGTYSNQPQHF
j_gene: TRBJ1-2; d_gene: -; v_gene: TRBV4-1; abundance: few; CDR3nt: TGCGCCAGCAGCCAAGAGGGGGCGTACTATGGCTACACCTTC; CDR3aa: CASSQEGAYYGYTF
j_gene: TRBJ2-7; d_gene: TRBD1; v_gene: TRBV7-9; abundance: many; CDR3nt: TGTGCCAGCAGCCTAACAGGGGCTACCTACGAGCAGTACTTC; CDR3aa: CASSLTGATYEQYF
j_gene: TRBJ1-5; d_gene: TRBD1; v_gene: TRBV20-1; abundance: few; CDR3nt: TGCAGTGCTTGGACAGGGGGGCGCAATCAGCCCCAGCATTTT; CDR3aa: CSAWTGGRNQPQHF
j_gene: TRBJ2-1; d_gene: TRBD2; v_gene: TRBV9; abundance: few; CDR3nt: TGTGCCAGCACTAGCGGGGGACTCTACAATGAGCAGTTCTTC; CDR3aa: CASTSGGLYNEQFF
j_gene: TRBJ2-2; d_gene: TRBD1; v_gene: TRBV6-1; abundance: -; CDR3nt: TGTGCCAGCAGTGAGCCGGGACAGGGGGCCGGGGAGCTGTTTTTT; CDR3aa: CASSEPGQGAGELFF
j_gene: TRBJ2-6; d_gene: -; v_gene: TRBV6-4; abundance: -; CDR3nt: TGTGCCAGCAGTTACTCAGCCGGGTCTGGGGCCAACGTCCTGACTTTC; CDR3aa: CASSYSAGSGANVLTF
j_gene: TRBJ2-7; d_gene: -; v_gene: TRBV20-1; abundance: -; CDR3nt: TGCAGTGCCAGGGGACTCCTGAGTATCTCCTACGAGCAGTACTTC; CDR3aa: CSARGLLSISYEQYF
j_gene: TRBJ2-2; d_gene: -; v_gene: TRBV20-1; abundance: -; CDR3nt: TGCAGTGCTAGAGATGGGGTCACCGGGGAGCTGTTTTTT; CDR3aa: CSARDGVTGELFF
j_gene: TRBJ1-1; d_gene: -; v_gene: TRBV3-1; abundance: once; CDR3nt: TGTGCCAGCAGCCGACGGGGGTCCCTCACTGAAGCTTTCTTT; CDR3aa: CASSRRGSLTEAFF
j_gene: TRBJ2-2; d_gene: -; v_gene: TRBV20-1; abundance: few; CDR3nt: TGCAGTGCCCGTGGCGCCAACACCGGGGAGCTGTTTTTT; CDR3aa: CSARGANTGELFF
j_gene: TRBJ2-5; d_gene: TRBD1; v_gene: TRBV6-5; abundance: many; CDR3nt: TGTGCCAGCAGCTACTCGGCAGGGGGCGGGGAGACCCAGTACTTC; CDR3aa: CASSYSAGGGETQYF
j_gene: TRBJ2-1; d_gene: -; v_gene: TRBV4-1; abundance: few; CDR3nt: TGCGCCAGCAGCCAAGATTTTGGCGTAGTTGGAAACTACAATGAGCAGTTCTTC; CDR3aa: CASSQDFGVVGNYNEQFF
j_gene: TRBJ2-2; d_gene: TRBD1; v_gene: TRBV7-3; abundance: few; CDR3nt: TGTGCCAGCAGCTTATACGGTGCCGACAGGGCGAACACCGGGGAGCTGTTTTTT; CDR3aa: CASSLYGADRANTGELFF
j_gene: TRBJ2-1; d_gene: TRBD2; v_gene: TRBV18; abundance: few; CDR3nt: TGTGCCAGCTCTCCATCCCCAGGGGGCTATAGCGGGAGGAATGAGCAGTTCTTC; CDR3aa: CASSPSPGGYSGRNEQFF
j_gene: TRBJ2-7; d_gene: -; v_gene: TRBV19; abundance: -; CDR3nt: TGTGCCAGTAGTATACACCTGAGCTCCTACGAGCAGTACTTC; CDR3aa: CASSIHLSSYEQYF
j_gene: TRBJ2-2; d_gene: TRBD2; v_gene: TRBV5-1; abundance: -; CDR3nt: TGCGCCAGCAGCCGACTAGCCTCCAACACCGGGGAGCTGTTTTTT; CDR3aa: CASSRLASNTGELFF
j_gene: TRBJ1-1; d_gene: -; v_gene: TRBV9; abundance: -; CDR3nt: TGTGCCAGCAGCGTAGACGGTGAGGACGAAGCTTTCTTT; CDR3aa: CASSVDGEDEAFF
j_gene: TRBJ2-1; d_gene: TRBD1; v_gene: TRBV27; abundance: few; CDR3nt: TGTGCCAGCAGTCCCGCCGGGACAGCATCAGTCCGGGAGCAGTTCTTC; CDR3aa: CASSPAGTASVREQFF
j_gene: TRBJ2-2; d_gene: TRBD2; v_gene: TRBV2; abundance: -; CDR3nt: TGTGCCAGCAGTGATTTCCCAGCGGGGGGAGTCGGGGAGCTGTTTTTT; CDR3aa: CASSDFPAGGVGELFF
j_gene: TRBJ2-1; d_gene: -; v_gene: TRBV5-1; abundance: many; CDR3nt: TGCGCCAGCAGCTCAATTTACAATGAGCAGTTCTTC; CDR3aa: CASSSIYNEQFF
j_gene: TRBJ1-2; d_gene: TRBD1; v_gene: TRBV5-1; abundance: -; CDR3nt: TGCGCCAGCAGCCCCGACAGGGGCGGCCTACGGGGCTACACCTTC; CDR3aa: CASSPDRGGLRGYTF
j_gene: TRBJ2-7; d_gene: TRBD2; v_gene: TRBV20-1; abundance: many; CDR3nt: TGCAGTGCTACCCCTAGCGGGATCTCCTACGAGCAGTACTTC; CDR3aa: CSATPSGISYEQYF
j_gene: TRBJ1-5; d_gene: TRBD1; v_gene: TRBV7-8; abundance: many; CDR3nt: TGTGCCAGCAGCGCAGAGGGGGCACGGAGCAATCAGCCCCAGCATTTT; CDR3aa: CASSAEGARSNQPQHF
j_gene: TRBJ1-6; d_gene: -; v_gene: TRBV2; abundance: many; CDR3nt: TGTGCCAGCCTGGGGGTTAGGGATTCACCCCTCCACTTT; CDR3aa: CASLGVRDSPLHF
j_gene: TRBJ1-2; d_gene: -; v_gene: TRBV6-9; abundance: -; CDR3nt: TGTGCCAGCAGTTACCGGCGGGGCATCCGCTACACCTTC; CDR3aa: CASSYRRGIRYTF
j_gene: TRBJ1-1; d_gene: -; v_gene: TRBV5-1; abundance: many; CDR3nt: TGCGCCAGCAGCTTGGCCGTCGGGACTGTGAACACTGAAGCTTTCTTT; CDR3aa: CASSLAVGTVNTEAFF